This T cell receptor beta chain originates from a study of human T cells and chemical hapten exposure. Study context: TCR yield per sample varied, mainly due to pooled library volumes. Study results and caveats: Counts of expanded TCRs at PT1 were positively correlated with patch test score.

TCRdb recomputed calls from the RACE reads with MiXCR, one row per CDR3 protein. The sample has 100,000 to 150,000 distinct CDR3 sequences; less than 15% are singletons. Time point noted: pre-sensitization, week 0. Treatment denoted: therapeutic diphenylcyclopropenone sensitization with weekly scalp DPC. Worth noting for this clonotype: No antigen is known for it.

The clonotype comes from a woman younger than 30 with alopecia areata. Some clones in this sample may be carry-over from other donors' samples. The material was whole blood, obtained in connection with sensitization to the hapten diphenylcyclopropenone (DPC).

Here the CDR3 reads CASSWLAQGYEQYF. DNA of the CDR3: TGTGCCAGCAGCTGGCTCGCACAGGGCTACGAGCAGTACTTC. The chain joins TRBV7-8 to TRBJ2-7, with D possibly matching TRBD1 (6 bases). The CDR3 contains 14 residues. V lost 4 bases and J lost 3, with 13 bases in between. Germline assignment: CDR1 SGHVS and CDR2 FQNEAQ.